This T cell receptor (beta chain) was identified during a study of cytomegalovirus exposure and HLA in healthy donors. Findings and limits, study-wide: As was reported, the HLA-A and HLA-B alleles of most subjects were accurately predicted from TCR beta sequences. About 90% or about 30% of the time was how often most TCR beta V segments were productive, according to an earlier analysis.

Primers included in the PCR were 60 Vbeta and 13 Jbeta primers. Per the authors' pipeline: Tens of millions of unique TCR beta chains, roughly 11 million of them shared, were counted by a later analysis. Here immunoSEQ multiplex PCR was the method, and the copy in TCRdb shows in-frame clones only, minus some. Clonal size and the V and J genes are those of that table, whereas D and trimming came from the DNA. The sample contains about 130,000 clones, roughly 80% of which appear only once. Turning to this clone: Antigen specificity is unknown.

V was clipped by 5 bases and J by 2 bases; unmatched bases: 8. CDR1 SGHDN and CDR2 FVKESK come from the germline V gene. This CDR3 has 16 residues. This clonotype was sampled from a woman aged 50 to 60 in good health and CMV-seronegative. V gene TRBV14 combines with J gene TRBJ2-1; 8 positions match TRBD2. The sample comprised PBMCs. CDR3 sequence reads: CASSKALAGTYNEQFF. In DNA form, the CDR3 reads TGTGCCAGCAGCAAAGCCCTAGCGGGCACCTACAATGAGCAGTTCTTC.